This T cell receptor beta chain was obtained from a study of blood T cell repertoires in COVID-19. Study overall: Acute and convalescent COVID-19 specimens originated in the United States, Italy and Spain. T cells, B-cell-depleted T cells, or PBMCs supplied cDNA or gDNA.

The CDR3 totals 15 residues. J was trimmed by 4 bases and V by 3 bases; bases with no gene match: 5. The germline V gene encodes CDR1 SGDLS and CDR2 YYNGEE. Seattle-derived patients entered the study during active infection and were followed longitudinally. In the authors' workflow: The assay estimated nucleated cells by amplifying reference gene primers. The repertoire was sequenced with immunoSEQ multiplex PCR; TCRdb's copy has only in-frame clones and lacks some. V, J and clone size are taken as reported in that table, and D and trimming were inferred from the DNA itself. The sample contains about 170,000 clones, around 87% of which appear only once.

The V gene is TRBV9, the J gene TRBJ2-2, with 8 bases that match TRBD2. Material for sequencing was peripheral blood. The clonotype was recovered from a woman older than 75 with COVID-19, enrolled during active disease. CDR3 loop: CASSEGLVGTGELFF. The DNA for the CDR3 is TGTGCCAGCAGCGAGGGACTAGTGGGCACCGGGGAGCTGTTTTTT.